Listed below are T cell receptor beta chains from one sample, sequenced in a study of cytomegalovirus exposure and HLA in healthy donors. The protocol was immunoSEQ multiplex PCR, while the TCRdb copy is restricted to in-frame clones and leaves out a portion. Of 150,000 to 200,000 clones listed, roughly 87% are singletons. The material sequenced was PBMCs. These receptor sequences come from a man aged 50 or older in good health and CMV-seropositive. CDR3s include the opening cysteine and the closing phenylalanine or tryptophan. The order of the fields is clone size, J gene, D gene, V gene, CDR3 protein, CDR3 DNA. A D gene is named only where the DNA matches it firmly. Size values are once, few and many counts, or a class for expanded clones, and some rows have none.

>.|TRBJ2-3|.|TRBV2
CASSSMTDTQYF
TGTGCCAGCAGTTCCATGACAGATACGCAGTATTTT
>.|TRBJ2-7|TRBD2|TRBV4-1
CASSQFGSGRVGDEQYF
TGCGCCAGCAGCCAATTTGGTAGCGGGAGAGTAGGTGACGAGCAGTACTTC
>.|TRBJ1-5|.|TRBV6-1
CASSESGVYQPQHF
TGTGCCAGCAGTGAATCAGGGGTGTATCAGCCCCAGCATTTT
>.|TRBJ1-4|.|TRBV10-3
CAISENGRGIRATNEKLFF
TGTGCCATCAGTGAGAACGGTAGAGGAATTAGAGCAACTAATGAAAAACTGTTTTTT
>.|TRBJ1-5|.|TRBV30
CAWTKSSNQPQHF
TGTGCCTGGACGAAGAGCAGCAATCAGCCCCAGCATTTT
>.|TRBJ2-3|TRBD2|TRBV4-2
CASSTAGGTDTQYF
TGTGCCAGCAGTACGGCGGGGGGGACAGATACGCAGTATTTT
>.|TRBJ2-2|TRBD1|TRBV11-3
CASSLSPDRGGTGELFF
TGTGCCAGCAGCTTATCCCCCGACAGGGGTGGCACCGGGGAGCTGTTTTTT
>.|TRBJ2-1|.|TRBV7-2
CASGFSSYNEQFF
TGTGCCAGCGGCTTCAGCTCCTACAATGAGCAGTTCTTC
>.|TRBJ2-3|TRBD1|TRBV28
CASSPKGAYSTDTQYF
TGTGCCAGCAGTCCCAAGGGGGCTTATAGCACAGATACGCAGTATTTT
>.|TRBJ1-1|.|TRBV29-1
CSVFFLANTEAFF
TGCAGCGTTTTTTTCCTGGCGAACACTGAAGCTTTCTTT
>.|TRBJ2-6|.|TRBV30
CAWGGGANVLTF
TGTGCCTGGGGAGGCGGGGCCAACGTCCTGACTTTC
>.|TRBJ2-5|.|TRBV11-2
CASRSGGRGVETQYF
TGTGCCAGCAGATCAGGCGGCAGGGGGGTGGAGACCCAGTACTTC
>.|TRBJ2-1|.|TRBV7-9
CASSLARTEDNEQFF
TGTGCCAGCAGCTTAGCGAGGACAGAAGACAATGAGCAGTTCTTC
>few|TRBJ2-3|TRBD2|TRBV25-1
CASTPVQRGGPTDTQYF
TGTGCCAGCACCCCAGTCCAGCGGGGGGGCCCCACAGATACGCAGTATTTT
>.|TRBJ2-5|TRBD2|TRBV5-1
CASSTGTSGRGGETQYF
TGCGCCAGCAGCACAGGGACTAGCGGGAGAGGAGGGGAGACCCAGTACTTC
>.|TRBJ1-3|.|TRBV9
CASSQTDSGNTIYF
TGTGCCAGCAGCCAGACAGACTCTGGAAACACCATATATTTT
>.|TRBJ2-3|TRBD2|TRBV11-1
CASSPSGRTDTQYF
TGTGCCAGCAGCCCTAGCGGCCGCACAGATACGCAGTATTTT
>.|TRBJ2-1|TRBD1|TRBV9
CASSAAGTGLEGQQFF
TGTGCCAGCAGCGCTGCCGGGACAGGGCTGGAGGGCCAGCAGTTCTTC
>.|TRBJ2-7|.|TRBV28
CASIGQGKYEQYF
TGTGCCAGCATAGGGCAGGGAAAGTACGAGCAGTACTTC
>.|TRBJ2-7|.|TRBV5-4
CASSLATWTRHEQYF
TGTGCCAGCAGCTTAGCAACCTGGACACGACACGAGCAGTACTTC
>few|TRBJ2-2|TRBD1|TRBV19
CASSSDRRNTGELFF
TGTGCCAGTAGTTCGGACAGGCGAAACACCGGGGAGCTGTTTTTT
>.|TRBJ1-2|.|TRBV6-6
CASIPRDRYGYTF
TGTGCCAGCATTCCCAGGGATCGCTATGGCTACACCTTC
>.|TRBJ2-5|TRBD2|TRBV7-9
CASSLALAGERGETQYF
TGTGCCAGCAGCTTAGCGCTTGCGGGAGAGAGGGGAGAGACCCAGTACTTC
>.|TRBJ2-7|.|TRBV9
CASSVELTDRFYEQYF
TGTGCCAGCAGCGTAGAACTCACAGACAGATTCTACGAGCAGTACTTC
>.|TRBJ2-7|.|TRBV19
CASSHGPLSGEQYF
TGTGCCAGTAGCCATGGACCATTATCGGGAGAGCAGTACTTC
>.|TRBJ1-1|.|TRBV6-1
CAISTTGPDTEAFF
TGTGCCATCAGTACAACAGGCCCTGACACTGAAGCTTTCTTT
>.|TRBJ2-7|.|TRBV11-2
CASSSVAYEQYF
TGTGCCAGCAGCTCGGTAGCGTACGAGCAGTACTTC
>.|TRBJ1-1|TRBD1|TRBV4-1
CASSYNSNRGNTEAFF
TGCGCCAGCAGCTACAACTCGAACAGGGGTAACACTGAAGCTTTCTTT
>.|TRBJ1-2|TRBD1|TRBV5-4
CASSLGGQGDYGHTF
TGTGCCAGCAGCTTGGGGGGACAGGGTGACTATGGCCACACCTTC
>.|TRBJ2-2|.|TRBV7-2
CASSQESNTGELFF
TGTGCCAGCAGCCAAGAGTCGAACACCGGGGAGCTGTTTTTT
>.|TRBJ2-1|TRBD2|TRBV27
CASSPIAGGGFF
TGTGCCAGCAGTCCTATAGCGGGAGGCGGGTTCTTC
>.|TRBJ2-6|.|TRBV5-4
CASSLVSGAGANVLTF
TGTGCCAGCAGCTTGGTTTCGGGAGCTGGGGCCAACGTCCTGACTTTC
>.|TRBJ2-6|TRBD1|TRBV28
CASSLSQGALGANVLTF
TGTGCCAGCAGTTTATCACAGGGGGCGTTAGGGGCCAACGTCCTGACTTTC
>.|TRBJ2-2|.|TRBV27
CASSFGGAGTGELFF
TGTGCCAGCAGTTTTGGGGGGGCTGGGACCGGGGAGCTGTTTTTT
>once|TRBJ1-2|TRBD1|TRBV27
CASSLQGAPGYTF
TGTGCCAGCAGTTTACAGGGGGCGCCCGGCTACACCTTC
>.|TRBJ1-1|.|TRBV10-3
CAISGGGPMNTEAFF
TGTGCCATCAGTGGGGGGGGTCCGATGAACACTGAAGCTTTCTTT
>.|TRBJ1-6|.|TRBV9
CASRREGYNSPLHF
TGTGCCAGCAGGAGGGAAGGCTATAATTCACCCCTCCACTTT
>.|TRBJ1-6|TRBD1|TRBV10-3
CAISVGGDSNSPLHF
TGTGCCATCAGCGTAGGCGGGGACAGTAATTCACCCCTCCACTTT
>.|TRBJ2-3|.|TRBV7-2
CASSLWNVGDTQYF
TGTGCCAGCAGCTTATGGAACGTCGGGGATACGCAGTATTTT
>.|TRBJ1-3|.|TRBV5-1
CASSLGQPGGNTIYF
TGCGCCAGCAGCTTAGGACAGCCAGGTGGAAACACCATATATTTT
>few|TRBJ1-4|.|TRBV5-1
CASSSTGDPNEKLFF
TGCGCCAGCAGCTCAACGGGGGATCCTAATGAAAAACTGTTTTTT
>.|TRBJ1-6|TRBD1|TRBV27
CASSLGTDNSPLHF
TGTGCCAGCAGTCTCGGGACAGATAATTCACCCCTCCACTTT
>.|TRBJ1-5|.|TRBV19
CASSIGGGVVNQPQHF
TGTGCCAGTAGTATAGGTGGGGGGGTAGTCAATCAGCCCCAGCATTTT
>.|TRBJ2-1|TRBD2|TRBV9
CASSGGTSGGPYNEQFF
TGTGCCAGCAGCGGAGGGACTAGCGGGGGCCCCTACAATGAGCAGTTCTTC
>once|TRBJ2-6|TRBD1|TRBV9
CASSVGGQGATGANVLTF
TGTGCCAGCAGCGTAGGGGGACAGGGGGCGACCGGGGCCAACGTCCTGACTTTC
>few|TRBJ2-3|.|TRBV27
CATAEGPTQYF
TGTGCCACCGCAGAGGGTCCTACGCAGTATTTT
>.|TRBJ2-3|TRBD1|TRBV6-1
CASEGAEDTQYF
TGTGCCAGCGAGGGGGCCGAGGATACGCAGTATTTT
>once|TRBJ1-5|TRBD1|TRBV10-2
CASSETGTGTNQPQHF
TGCGCCAGCAGTGAAACGGGGACAGGGACAAATCAGCCCCAGCATTTT
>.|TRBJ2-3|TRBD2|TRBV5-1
CASSFDILTSGSNTQYF
TGCGCCAGCAGCTTCGACATTTTGACTAGCGGGAGTAATACGCAGTATTTT
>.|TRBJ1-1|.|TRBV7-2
CASSLASVGNQAFF
TGTGCCAGCAGCTTAGCTTCAGTGGGCAATCAAGCTTTCTTT